Detailed here is one TCR beta chain. Antigen specificity is unknown. These data are taken from a study of OX40 agonist ivuxolimab in advanced cancers. Study as a whole: Administration of intravenous ivuxolimab to patients occurred every 2 weeks at 0.01 to 10 mg/kg. Cancers in dose escalation were hepatocellular, melanoma, renal cell and head and neck. Study findings and constraints: Clonal expansion by week 6 occurred in CD4+ and CD8+ blood T cells (at 0.1 to 3.0 mg/kg). Averaged across samples, CD8+ T cells carried more expanded clones than CD4+ did.

The length of the CDR3 is 14 residues. Looked up from germline, CDR1 is SGHTA and CDR2 is FQGNSA. Here immunoSEQ multiplex PCR was the method, and the copy in TCRdb shows in-frame clones only, minus some. Of approximately 70,000 clones in the sample, around 90% were seen once. This TCR came from an adult with an advanced solid tumor such as melanoma, head and neck, liver or kidney cancer. The V call is TRBV7-2, the J call TRBJ2-5; D call uncertain. The tail of the sequence fits TRBJ2-7 better, so the J call may be wrong. The sample was CD4+ or CD8+ T cells sorted from blood, taken in a trial of the OX40 agonist ivuxolimab. CDR3 loop: CASSLAAASYEQYF. CDR3 bases: TGTGCCAGCAGCTTAGCGGCAGCATCCTACGAGCAGTACTTC.